One T cell receptor (beta chain) is described in this entry. The antigen it binds to is not known. Nothing much larger sits one base from this clone, and base qualities are not available. This record belongs to a study of technical replicates of blood from a handful of donors (dated by TCRdb to the late 2010s). The library relied on the immunoSEQ multiplex PCR assay. Here the immuneACCESS table is served through TCRdb, limited to in-frame sequences with V and J called. Missing clones are a known gap in these copies; in checked studies unresolved V genes cover under half, and the rest lacks a known reason. The sample table records thousands of clones; 90% to 97% of these occur just once. Clones ranked in the top ten supply approximately 7.8% of the sample. The specimen was PBMCs. The TCR originated in a human donor in good health.

Read as DNA, the sequence is TGTGCCAGCAGTCCCAGTTGGGGACAGAGCTCCTACAATGAGCAGTTCTTC. The translation is CASSPSWGQSSYNEQFF. The chain joins TRBV28 to TRBJ2-1; 7 middle bases align to TRBD1. CDR1 is given as MDHEN and CDR2 as SYDVKM, both from the germline V gene. Reading from cysteine to phenylalanine, the CDR3 counts 17 amino acids. Only the CDR3 DNA is retained, 51 bases long and in frame from the first base. V is cut back by 5 bases and J by 0 bases, with 10 bases in the junction unmatched.